Each of the 27 T cell receptor beta chains below was sequenced from the same sample in a study of a mutant IDH1 vaccine in newly diagnosed glioma. Described time point: baseline, week 1 (first vaccination visit). Treatment meaning: pre-vaccination baseline after standard-of-care therapy. Sequenced by immunoSEQ multiplex PCR; TCRdb stores in-frame clones only, minus some. The profile shows 50,000 to 75,000 clones, more than 90% of them singletons. This sample comprised PBMCs, obtained from a glioma patient treated with radiotherapy, temozolomide or both. Receptor source: a man aged 50-59 years with glioma.

V gene TRBV10-3 combines with J gene TRBJ2-7; tentatively, D is TRBD1 (5 bases). Germline assignment: CDR1 ENHRY and CDR2 SYGVKD. V dropped 10 bases and J dropped 4 bases, with 20 bases sitting between them. The CDR3 extends over 14 amino acids. This CDR3 is CATTDPGSKYEQYF. The DNA for the CDR3 is TGTGCCACGACAGACCCCGGTTCTAAATACGAGCAGTACTTC.

The CDR3 sequence: CASSDMTGGKDEQYF. The CDR3 DNA reads as TGTGCCAGCAGTGATATGACAGGGGGCAAAGACGAGCAGTACTTC. The rearrangement uses TRBV6-1 and TRBJ2-7, with TRBD1 matching 10 bases. This CDR3 is built from 15 residues. Germline CDR1 MNHNS, CDR2 SASEGT. With 3 bases clipped from V and 5 bases from J, the junction kept 7 bases outside the gene matches.

V gene TRBV29-1 combines with J gene TRBJ1-2; the match to TRBD1 covers 9 bases. Germline V CDR1 and CDR2: SQVTM, ANQGSEA. The CDR3 is 12 residues long. V trimming: 5 bases; J trimming: 4 bases; junction bases outside the gene matches: 2. The CDR3 DNA reads as TGCAGCGTTTGGGGACAGGGCTATGGCTACACCTTC. Amino acids: CSVWGQGYGYTF.

The chain combines TRBV10-2 with TRBJ1-1; TRBD1 might be the D (5 bases). Trimming stripped 5 bases from V and 1 base from J, with 11 bases between. CDR3 length: 14 amino acids. Germline CDR1 reads WSHSY; CDR2 reads SAAADI. As DNA, the CDR3 is TGCGCCAGCAGTCAGACAGTGGAGAACACTGAAGCTTTCTTT. Its protein is CASSQTVENTEAFF.

The gene calls are TRBV5-1 and TRBJ2-5; 10 bases line up with TRBD1. Trimming at V came to 4 bases and at J to 4 bases, leaving 10 bases not matched to a gene. In germline, CDR1 is SGHRS, CDR2 YFSETQ. The length of the CDR3 is 16 residues. The DNA of the CDR3 is TGCGCCAGCAGCACCGCAGGACAGGGGGTACCAGAGACCCAGTACTTC. This gives the protein CASSTAGQGVPETQYF.

The chain has TRBV15 and TRBJ2-5; TRBD1 agrees at 7 bases. Germline V gene lookup returns CDR1 LNHNV and CDR2 YYDKDF (reference sequence). The ends lost 3 bases at V and 6 bases at J; junction bases unmatched: 7. The CDR3 consists of 14 residues. Here the CDR3 DNA reads TGTGCCACCAGCAGTTATGACAGGGACAAGACCCAGTACTTC. Translation gives CATSSYDRDKTQYF.

The J gene is TRBJ2-2, the V gene TRBV5-1; 11 bases are shared with TRBD2. The ends lost 0 bases at V and 4 bases at J; junction bases unmatched: 5. Germline-derived CDR1 and CDR2 are SGHRS and YFSETQ. The CDR3 totals 17 residues. The CDR3 region is CASSLEFSGRGTGELFF. The CDR3 bases are TGCGCCAGCAGCTTGGAGTTTAGCGGGAGGGGCACCGGGGAGCTGTTTTTT.

As concerns this clone: No conserved phenylalanine or tryptophan ends this CDR3, so it is likely a read error. It is unclear where the CDR3 begins or ends on the DNA, so no DNA is shown, and the CDR3 is as TCRdb lists it. The V gene is TRBV20-1, the J gene TRBJ1-2; the table calls TRBD1, which could not be checked here. Germline CDR1 and CDR2: DFQATT and SNEGSKA (reference sequence). With termini counted, the CDR3 has 10 amino acids. The CDR3 region is CSASPGQGLL.

The genes are TRBV4-2 and TRBJ1-1; possibly TRBD1 for D (5 bases). Trimming shortened V by 0 bases and J by 0 bases, and 14 bases separated the two germline ends. Germline V lookup: CDR1 LGHNA, CDR2 YNFKEQ. The CDR3 runs to 17 residues. This CDR3 is CASSQDAPGVMNTEAFF. CDR3 bases: TGTGCCAGCAGCCAAGATGCACCGGGGGTAATGAACACTGAAGCTTTCTTT.

This rearrangement joins TRBV19 to TRBJ2-7; 7 nucleotides line up with TRBD1. The CDR3 totals 15 residues. J was trimmed by 3 bases and V by 4 bases; bases with no gene match: 9. The germline CDR1 and CDR2 sequences are LNHDA and SQIVND (reference sequence). CDR3 DNA: TGTGCCAGTAGTACAATAGGACAGGCGGACTACGAGCAGTACTTC. This sequence encodes CASSTIGQADYEQYF.

This chain links TRBV7-9 with TRBJ1-2; 11 bases fit TRBD1. The CDR3 totals 14 residues. CDR1 SEHNR and CDR2 FQNEAQ come from the germline V gene (reference sequence). With 5 bases clipped from V and 5 bases from J, the junction kept 4 bases outside the gene matches. CDR3 in amino acids: CASSEGQGVYGYTF. The CDR3, as DNA: TGTGCCAGCAGCGAGGGACAGGGGGTGTATGGCTACACCTTC.

J is TRBJ1-2 and V is TRBV7-2; 8 bases align to TRBD1. The CDR3 totals 14 residues. Germline assignment: CDR1 SGHTA and CDR2 FQGNSA. V trimming: 7 bases; J trimming: 4 bases; junction bases outside the gene matches: 8. In DNA, the CDR3 is TGTGCCAGCAACAGGGGGGTAGGGGTCTATGGCTACACCTTC. This translates into CASNRGVGVYGYTF. Full variable domain (remainder filled in from reference TRBV7-2 and TRBJ1-2): GAGVSQSPSNKVTEKGKDVELRCDPISGHTALYWYRQSLGQGLEFLIYFQGNSAPDKSGLPSDRFSAERTGGSVSTLTIQRTQQEDSAVYLCASNRGVGVYGYTFGSGTRLTVV.

The chain has TRBV27 and TRBJ1-2; 8 bases are shared with TRBD1. The CDR3 totals 15 residues. Germline V lookup: CDR1 MNHEY, CDR2 SMNVEV (reference sequence). The V gene end was trimmed by 6 bases and the J gene end by 4 bases; junction bases not matched to a gene: 10. Written as DNA, the CDR3 is TGTGCCAGCAGATTTACAGGGGGAGACCGCTATGGCTACACCTTC. It specifies CASRFTGGDRYGYTF.

The V call is TRBV13, the J call TRBJ1-1, with 8 bases aligning to TRBD1. V lost 5 bases to trimming and J lost 5 bases; unmatched junction nucleotides: 4. Per the germline V gene, CDR1 is PRHDT and CDR2 is FYEKMQ (reference sequence). The CDR3 has 13 residues. The chain's CDR3 is CASSPGGTTEAFF. The CDR3 coding sequence is TGTGCCAGCAGCCCAGGGGGCACTACTGAAGCTTTCTTT.

The chain carries TRBV18 and TRBJ2-7; D possibly matches TRBD1 or TRBD2 (5 bases each). There are 14 residues in the CDR3. The germline V gene encodes CDR1 KGHSH and CDR2 LQKENI. The germline V and J ends were trimmed by 3 bases and 2 bases, with 11 bases remaining between them. CDR3 bases: TGTGCCAGCTCACCGTGGGACCAGGCCTACGAGCAGTACTTC. Its translation is CASSPWDQAYEQYF.

The V call is TRBV6-5, the J call TRBJ2-7; no clear D. This CDR3 is 15 amino acids long. V shed 7 bases and J shed 1 base, with 17 bases lying between them. Per the germline V gene, CDR1 is MNHEY and CDR2 is SVGAGI. CDR3 bases: TGTGCCAGCAATCTAGGGTCCCCTCTTTCCTACGAGCAGTACTTC. Protein product: CASNLGSPLSYEQYF.

The gene calls are TRBV2 and TRBJ2-5; 8 bases are shared with TRBD2. CDR3 size: 16 residues. After removal of 7 bases from V and 2 bases from J, the junction contained 12 bases not matched to a gene. CDR1 SNHLY and CDR2 FYNNEI come from the germline V gene. In DNA form, the CDR3 reads TGTGCCAGCAACGTCCATCGGACTAGCCCACAAGAGACCCAGTACTTC. This sequence encodes CASNVHRTSPQETQYF.

The V and J genes are TRBV5-6 and TRBJ2-2; 8 nucleotides align to TRBD2. The CDR3 runs 14 residues. Germline trimming cut 2 bases from V and 5 bases from J; bases unmatched to any gene: 2. Germline V gene sequence: CDR1 SGHDT, CDR2 YYEEEE. The CDR3: CASSFPSGTGELFF. The DNA of the CDR3 is TGTGCCAGCAGCTTCCCTAGCGGGACCGGGGAGCTGTTTTTT.

The chain joins TRBV5-4 to TRBJ2-7, with no clear D. The CDR3 length is 13 residues. V was shortened by 0 bases and J by 2 bases, with 6 bases between the two germline ends. Germline V gene lookup returns CDR1 SGHNT and CDR2 YYREEE (reference sequence). The CDR3 DNA reads as TGTGCCAGCAGCTTGGGAGAGGCCTACGAGCAGTACTTC. Its protein is CASSLGEAYEQYF.

The rearrangement uses TRBV6-1 and TRBJ1-5; D gene unclear. CDR3 size: 14 residues. Germline CDR1 reads MNHNS; CDR2 reads SASEGT. The V end lost 7 bases, the J end lost 0 bases, and 10 bases lay between the germline ends. CDR3 residues: CASIEPYSNQPQHF. As DNA, the CDR3 is TGTGCCAGCATCGAACCGTATAGCAATCAGCCCCAGCATTTT.

The chain has TRBV30 and TRBJ2-7; D is undetermined. The CDR3 contains 14 residues. The V gene's germline CDR1 is GTSNPN and CDR2 SVGIG (reference sequence). V was clipped by 3 bases and J by 4 bases, with 16 bases between them. The CDR3 reads CAWRNLPVGYEQYF. In DNA form, the CDR3 reads TGTGCCTGGAGAAACCTACCAGTGGGGTACGAGCAGTACTTC.

V is TRBV6-1 and J is TRBJ1-5, with D tentatively TRBD1 (5 bases). CDR1 is MNHNS and CDR2 is SASEGT in the germline V gene. The CDR3 runs 15 residues. V was cut by 2 bases and J by 4 bases, with 12 bases left in between. Here the CDR3 DNA reads TGTGCCAGCAGTGAATTGTGGGGGGGGAATCAGCCCCAGCATTTT. This sequence encodes CASSELWGGNQPQHF.

The chain links TRBV6-5 to TRBJ2-5; D possibly corresponds to TRBD2 (6 bases). V lost 2 bases and J lost 4, with 8 bases in between. Germline CDR1 reads MNHEY; CDR2 reads SVGAGI. The CDR3 is 13 residues long. CDR3 region: CASSYPGAETQYF. The CDR3 DNA follows: TGTGCCAGCAGTTACCCGGGAGCAGAGACCCAGTACTTC.

V and J are TRBV7-9 and TRBJ1-2; D is perhaps TRBD1 (6 bases). The CDR3 totals 16 residues. Germline V gene lookup returns CDR1 SEHNR and CDR2 FQNEAQ (reference sequence). With 4 bases removed from V and 4 bases from J, the gap between germline ends came to 19 bases. CDR3 sequence reads: CASSSVRGSPPYGYTF. Here the CDR3 DNA reads TGTGCCAGCAGCTCAGTTAGGGGGAGTCCTCCCTATGGCTACACCTTC.

The CDR3 bases are TGTGCCAGCAGTGAATGGGACAGGGCCACAGATACGCAGTATTTT. Protein sequence: CASSEWDRATDTQYF. The chain links TRBV25-1 to TRBJ2-3; 9 nucleotides align to TRBD1. Germline V gene sequence: CDR1 MGHDK, CDR2 SYGVNS. This CDR3 is 15 amino acids long. The trim removed 1 base at V and 2 bases at J, leaving 1 base unmatched.

The chain joins TRBV5-1 to TRBJ2-7; 9 bases are a match to TRBD1. The trim removed 1 base at V and 4 bases at J, leaving 6 bases unmatched. Looked up from germline, CDR1 is SGHRS and CDR2 is YFSETQ. This CDR3 comprises 15 residues. The CDR3 DNA reads TGCGCCAGCAGCTTGAATACAGGGGGCATGTACGAGCAGTACTTC. Translating gives CASSLNTGGMYEQYF.

The chain is built from TRBV7-9 and TRBJ2-7; TRBD2 matches at 15 bases. Germline CDR1 is SEHNR and CDR2 is FQNEAQ (reference sequence). CDR3 length equals 19 residues. Losses at the gene ends were 7 bases for V and 6 bases for J; bases not matched to a gene: 19. CDR3 in amino acids: CASTPDLPGTSGRWGEQYF. The CDR3 nucleotides read TGTGCCAGCACCCCGGACCTACCCGGGACTAGCGGGAGGTGGGGCGAGCAGTACTTC.